The source of this T cell receptor beta chain is a study of T cell responses to AZD1222 COVID-19 vaccine. Study conclusions and caveats: Baseline serostatus was positive in only six AZD1222 recipients. Two AZD1222 doses significantly raised spike-specific TCR breadth and depth over controls.

A remark on this clone: Its antigen remains unknown.

The method was immunoSEQ multiplex PCR; TCRdb's version includes in-frame clones alone and lacks a portion of them. This table has about 160,000 clones, approximately 90% appearing once. The CDR3 sequence is 13 residues long. Deletions cut 2 bases from V and 4 bases from J, with 6 bases between. CDR1 is MNHEY and CDR2 is SMNVEV in the germline V gene (reference sequence). Material: peripheral blood, obtained on day 0 of AZD1222 vaccination. The rearrangement uses TRBV27 and TRBJ1-5, with D perhaps TRBD1 (5 bases). The TCR originated in an adult in good health. CDR3 region: CASSLRGNQPQHF. In DNA form, the CDR3 reads TGTGCCAGCAGTTTAAGGGGAAATCAGCCCCAGCATTTT.